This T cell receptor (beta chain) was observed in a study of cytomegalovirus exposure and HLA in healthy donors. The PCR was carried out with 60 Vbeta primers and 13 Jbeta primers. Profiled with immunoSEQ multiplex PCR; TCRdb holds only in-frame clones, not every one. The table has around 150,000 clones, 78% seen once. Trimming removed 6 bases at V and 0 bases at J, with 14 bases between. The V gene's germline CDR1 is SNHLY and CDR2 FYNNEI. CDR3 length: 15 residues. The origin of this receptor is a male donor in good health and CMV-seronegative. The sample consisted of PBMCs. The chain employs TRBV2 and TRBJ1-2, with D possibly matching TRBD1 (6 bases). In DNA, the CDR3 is TGTGCCAGCAGCGAATCGACAGGAACTAACTATGGCTACACCTTC. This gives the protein CASSESTGTNYGYTF.